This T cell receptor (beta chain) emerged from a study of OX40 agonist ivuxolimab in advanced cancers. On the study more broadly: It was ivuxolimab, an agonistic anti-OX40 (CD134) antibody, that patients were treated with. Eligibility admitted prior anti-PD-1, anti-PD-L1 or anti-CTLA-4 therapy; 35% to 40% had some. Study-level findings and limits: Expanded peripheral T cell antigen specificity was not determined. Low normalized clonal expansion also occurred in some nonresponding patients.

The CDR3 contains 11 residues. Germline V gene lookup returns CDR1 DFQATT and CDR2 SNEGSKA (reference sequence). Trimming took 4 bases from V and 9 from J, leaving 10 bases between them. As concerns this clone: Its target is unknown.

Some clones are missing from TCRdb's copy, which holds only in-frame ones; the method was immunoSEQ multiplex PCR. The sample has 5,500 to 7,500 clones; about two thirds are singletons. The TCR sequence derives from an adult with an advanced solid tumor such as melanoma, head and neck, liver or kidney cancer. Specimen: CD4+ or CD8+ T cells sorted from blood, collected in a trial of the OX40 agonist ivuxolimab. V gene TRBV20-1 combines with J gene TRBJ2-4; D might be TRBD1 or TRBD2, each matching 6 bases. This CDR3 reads CSATEGGIQYF. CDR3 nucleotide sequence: TGCAGTGCTACCGAGGGGGGCATTCAGTACTTC.